This T cell receptor (beta chain) comes out of a study of OX40 agonist ivuxolimab in advanced cancers. Turning to the overall study: Ivuxolimab was a fully human IgG2 agonistic monoclonal antibody targeting the costimulatory receptor OX40 (CD134). Intravenous ivuxolimab was administered to patients every 2 weeks at six dose levels: 0.01, 0.1, 0.3, 1.5, 3 and 10 mg/kg. Among the roughly 54 dose-escalation patients, some 20 had hepatocellular carcinoma, approximately 15 melanoma, 9 renal cell carcinoma and 9 head and neck cancer. In the dose-escalation cohort, 82.7% of patients were male, and the mean age was roughly 60 years, with a range of roughly 23 to 85. Patients were allowed to have had prior anti-PD-1, anti-PD-L1 or anti-CTLA-4 therapy, and roughly 40% of the dose-escalation patients had previously received checkpoint inhibitors. Partial responses occurred in three dose-escalation patients, of whom one had hepatocellular carcinoma and two had cutaneous melanoma. The purpose of peripheral TCRbeta sequencing was to test whether ivuxolimab changed TCR sequence diversity and led to clonal T-cell expansion. The paper describes the monotherapy dose-escalation part (N ≈ 52 patients) of the phase I trial of ivuxolimab. Summary of the overall study and its limitations: Low levels of normalized T-cell clonal expansion were also seen in some nonresponding patients. The antigen specificity of the clonally expanded peripheral T cells was not determined. At doses of 0.1 to 3.0 mg/kg, clonal expansion of both CD4+ and CD8+ blood T cells was observed from baseline to week 6. After ivuxolimab, expanded clones were on average more numerous among CD8+ T cells than among CD4+ T cells. In the 0.1-3.0 mg/kg groups, partial responders had among the lowest normalized peripheral clonal expansion, particularly in CD8+ T cells.

From V the trimming removes 5 bases and from J it removes 6 bases, while the gene matches leave 13 bases of the junction unaccounted for. The CDR3 starts with the cysteine, ends with the phenylalanine, and has 15 residues. Just CDR3 DNA is preserved here, 45 bases in frame from base 1. CDR1 and CDR2 are read off the germline V gene (reference sequence) as LNHDA and SQIVND. With respect to this clone: What this receptor recognizes is not known. The sample holds no much larger clone one base away, and base qualities are not on file.

Genomic DNA was isolated from the sorted cells so that the TCRbeta CDR3 region could be sequenced. TCRbeta CDR3 regions were sequenced using the immunoSEQ Assay. This immuneACCESS table, as held by TCRdb, lists in-frame sequences with V and J called but not all clones. Of the missing ones, under half trace to an unresolved V gene in checked studies; the others have no known cause. The sample table lists about 100,000 clones, over 75% of them with a count of one. Together, the top ten hold approximately 0.16% of the sample. Patients with a history of autoimmune disease or receiving systemic immunosuppression were excluded from the trial. In every dose cohort, peripheral blood was drawn for TCR sequencing at baseline, cycle 4 day 1, and cycle 7 day 1. Samples were obtained from an open-label, multicenter, first-in-human phase I dose-escalation trial of ivuxolimab. Adults with locally advanced or metastatic melanoma, renal cell, hepatocellular, or head and neck squamous cell carcinoma were enrolled in the trial. Before TCR sequencing, CD4+ and CD8+ T cells were separately sorted from peripheral blood.

The sample here was CD4+ or CD8+ T cells sorted from blood, taken in a trial of the OX40 agonist ivuxolimab. The TCR originated in an adult with an advanced solid tumor such as melanoma, head and neck, liver or kidney cancer. This chain joins TRBV19 to TRBJ2-7, with 7 bases in between that match TRBD2. The DNA sequence is TGTGCCAGTAGTTCATCCGCGGGAGCAGTCCTCGAGCAGTACTTC. This encodes CASSSSAGAVLEQYF. The CDR3 plus the reference TRBV19 and TRBJ2-7 genes for the other parts give the full variable domain: DGGITQSPKYLFRKEGQNVTLSCEQNLNHDAMYWYRQDPGQGLRLIYYSQIVNDFQKGDIAEGYSVSREKKESFPLTVTSAQKNPTAFYLCASSSSAGAVLEQYFGPGTRLTVT.